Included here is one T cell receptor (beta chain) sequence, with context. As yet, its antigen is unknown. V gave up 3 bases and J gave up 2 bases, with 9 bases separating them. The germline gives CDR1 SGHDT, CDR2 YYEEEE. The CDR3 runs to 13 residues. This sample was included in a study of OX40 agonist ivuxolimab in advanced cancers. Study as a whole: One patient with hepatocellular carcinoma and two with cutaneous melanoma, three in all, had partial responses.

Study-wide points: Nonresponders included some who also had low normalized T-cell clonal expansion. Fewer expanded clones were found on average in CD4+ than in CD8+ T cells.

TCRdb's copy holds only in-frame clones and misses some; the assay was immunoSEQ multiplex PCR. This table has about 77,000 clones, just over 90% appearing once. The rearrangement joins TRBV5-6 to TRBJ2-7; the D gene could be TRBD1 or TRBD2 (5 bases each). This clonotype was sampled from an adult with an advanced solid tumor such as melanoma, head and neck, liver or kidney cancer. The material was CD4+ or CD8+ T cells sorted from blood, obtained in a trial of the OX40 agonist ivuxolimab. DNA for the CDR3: TGTGCCAGCAGCTCGGGACGGCCCTACGAGCAGTACTTC. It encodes CASSSGRPYEQYF.